These 27 T cell receptor beta chains came from one sample sequenced in a study of siplizumab effects on memory and regulatory T cells. TCRdb keeps only in-frame clones here, not all; method: immunoSEQ multiplex PCR. In the table there are around 100,000 clones, approximately 94% of which are singletons. Sequencing was carried out using non-Treg CD4+ T cells sorted from blood. These receptor sequences come from a human donor in good health.

This clone was seen only once. V usage is TRBV28 and J usage is TRBJ2-7, with D possibly being TRBD2 (5 bases). CDR3 length: 13 amino acids. Trimming stripped 6 bases from V and 5 bases from J, with 14 bases between. In germline, CDR1 is MDHEN, CDR2 SYDVKM. The CDR3 DNA follows: TGTGCCAGCAGGAGACCGGGGATTCACGAGCAGTACTTC. This codes for CASRRPGIHEQYF.

This rearrangement joins TRBV5-1 to TRBJ2-1, with 14 positions matching TRBD2. V dropped 3 bases and J dropped 5; count of bases not matched to a gene: 7. Germline V gene data show CDR1 as SGHRS and CDR2 as YFSETQ. This CDR3 comprises 17 residues. CDR3 sequence (DNA): TGCGCCAGCAGCTCGGGACTAGCGGGAGCGGATAACAATGAGCAGTTCTTC. As protein: CASSSGLAGADNNEQFF.

The V gene is TRBV27, the J gene TRBJ1-5, with D perhaps TRBD1 (6 bases). CDR1 and CDR2 from the germline V gene are MNHEY and SMNVEV (reference sequence). V lost 6 bases and J lost 3, with 21 bases in between. The CDR3 is 17 residues long. DNA for the CDR3: TGTGCCAGCAGCTTCTCATATTCCGGGACATACAATCAGCCCCAGCATTTT. Its protein is CASSFSYSGTYNQPQHF.

The gene calls are TRBV9 and TRBJ2-3, with TRBD2 matching over 7 bases. From germline, CDR1 is SGDLS and CDR2 YYNGEE. The V segment lost 3 bases and the J segment 0 bases; nucleotides outside the gene matches: 4. This CDR3 has 15 residues. CDR3 sequence reads: CASSGGGYSTDTQYF. The CDR3 coding sequence is TGTGCCAGCAGCGGCGGGGGTTACAGCACAGATACGCAGTATTTT.

A single count supports this clone. This chain joins TRBV11-2 and TRBJ2-1, with unresolved D. The germline V and J ends were trimmed by 1 base and 0 bases, with 7 bases remaining between them. This CDR3 comprises 15 residues. Germline lookup yields CDR1 SGHAT and CDR2 FQNNGV. The DNA of the CDR3 is TGTGCCAGCAGCTTAGGTAGGAGCTCCTACAATGAGCAGTTCTTC. Residues: CASSLGRSSYNEQFF.

This rearrangement joins TRBV11-2 to TRBJ1-6; D call uncertain. This CDR3 contains 14 residues. V was trimmed by 3 bases and J by 4 bases, leaving 7 bases between them. Germline V gene data show CDR1 as SGHAT and CDR2 as FQNNGV. CDR3 bases: TGTGCCAGCAGCTTGGAATTATATAATTCACCCCTCCACTTT. Protein: CASSLELYNSPLHF.

The chain combines TRBV10-2 with TRBJ2-1, with D uncertain. Germline CDR1 is WSHSY and CDR2 is SAAADI. The V end lost 8 bases, the J end lost 11 bases, and 13 bases lay between the germline ends. The CDR3 consists of 11 residues. The DNA of the CDR3 is TGCGCCAGCGAAAAAAGCGCCAAGCAGTTCTTC. Translated, it gives CASEKSAKQFF.

The chain links TRBV11-3 to TRBJ2-1; TRBD1 matches 10 bases. Trimming at V came to 3 bases and at J to 5 bases, leaving 1 base not matched to a gene. In germline, CDR1 is SGHNT, CDR2 YENEEA. This CDR3 comprises 14 residues. The CDR3, as DNA: TGTGCCAGCAGCTTGGGACAGGGGAACAATGAGCAGTTCTTC. It yields the protein CASSLGQGNNEQFF.

The rearrangement links TRBV7-3 to TRBJ2-5; D is possibly TRBD2 (6 bases). Trimming removed 4 bases at V and 2 bases at J, with 14 bases between. The CDR3 extends over 15 amino acids. Germline CDR1 is SGHTA and CDR2 is FQGTGA. CDR3 sequence reads: CASSSTGTVQETQYF. CDR3 DNA: TGTGCCAGCAGCTCGACCGGGACTGTACAAGAGACCCAGTACTTC.

This clone was recorded only once. The chain combines TRBV2 with TRBJ1-2; D is perhaps TRBD1 (5 bases). Germline V gene data show CDR1 as SNHLY and CDR2 as FYNNEI. This CDR3 has 14 residues. Trimming cost V 7 bases and J 2 bases, with 14 bases left between them. CDR3 region: CASTPGGGNYGYTF. The CDR3 bases are TGTGCCAGCACCCCGGGGGGAGGGAACTATGGCTACACCTTC.

The chain uses TRBV7-2 and TRBJ2-7; tentative D call: TRBD1 (6 bases). CDR3 length equals 14 residues. From germline, CDR1 is SGHTA and CDR2 FQGNSA. Trimming removed 8 bases at V and 4 bases at J, with 18 bases between. The CDR3, as DNA: TGTGCCAGCGCTCCCGAGGGACACAATTACGAGCAGTACTTC. Amino acids: CASAPEGHNYEQYF.

Comments on this clone: One end of the junction does not line up with germline, which may come from a read error. The genes are TRBV7-7 and TRBJ2-2; TRBD1 might be the D (6 bases). Germline values: CDR1 SSHAT, CDR2 FNYEAQ (reference sequence). This CDR3 is built from 15 residues. CDR3 in DNA: TGTGCTAGCAGCTTAGGGACACCGAACACCGGGGAGCTGTTTTTT. Translating gives CASSLGTPNTGELFF.

This chain joins TRBV11-3 and TRBJ2-3; D uncertain. Looked up from germline, CDR1 is SGHNT and CDR2 is YENEEA. The CDR3 extends over 13 amino acids. With 6 bases removed from V and 1 base from J, the gap between germline ends came to 8 bases. In DNA form, the CDR3 reads TGTGCCAGCAGTTCGACACGCACAGATACGCAGTATTTT. It yields the protein CASSSTRTDTQYF.

This clone was seen once. The genes are TRBV28 and TRBJ2-3, with 9 bases matching TRBD2. The length of the CDR3 is 15 residues. CDR1 MDHEN and CDR2 SYDVKM come from the germline V gene. The junction had 11 bases not matched to a gene; V was cut back by 7 bases and J by 6 bases. The CDR3 here is CASTFPGLATDTQYF. CDR3 in DNA: TGTGCCAGCACCTTCCCGGGACTAGCAACCGATACGCAGTATTTT.

The J gene is TRBJ1-1, the V gene TRBV19; 8 bases map to TRBD1. With V trimmed by 10 bases and J by 4 bases, 20 bases remained unmatched. CDR3 length equals 17 residues. From germline, CDR1 is LNHDA and CDR2 SQIVND (reference sequence). DNA for the CDR3: TGTGCCACCCAAAACACCAGGGGGCGTTGGATTGGCACTGAAGCTTTCTTT. Its protein product is CATQNTRGRWIGTEAFF.

The chain carries TRBV18 and TRBJ1-1, with D perhaps matching TRBD1 (5 bases). The CDR3 consists of 14 residues. V lost 0 bases and J lost 5, with 10 bases in between. The germline V gene encodes CDR1 KGHSH and CDR2 LQKENI. The DNA of the CDR3 is TGTGCCAGCTCACCACCATCCCCAGGGACTGAAGCTTTCTTT. Translation gives CASSPPSPGTEAFF.

This chain joins TRBV11-2 and TRBJ2-5; 12 nucleotides match TRBD2. Germline-derived CDR1 and CDR2 are SGHAT and FQNNGV. The CDR3 has 16 amino acids. V shed 5 bases and J 4 bases; nucleotides not matched to a gene: 8. The chain's CDR3 is CASSQRKTSGRETQYF. The CDR3 DNA reads as TGTGCCAGCAGCCAACGAAAGACTAGCGGGAGAGAGACCCAGTACTTC.

The genes are TRBV5-1 and TRBJ2-7; 9 nucleotides align to TRBD2. Germline values: CDR1 SGHRS, CDR2 YFSETQ. Trimming took 4 bases from V and 6 from J; bases not matched to a gene: 11. This CDR3 region has 15 residues. The CDR3 region has the DNA TGCGCCAGCAGCACAGGACTAGCGAGACTTTTCGAGCAGTACTTC. Amino acid sequence: CASSTGLARLFEQYF.

The chain couples TRBV7-3 to TRBJ2-6; TRBD1 might be the D (5 bases). This CDR3 is 15 amino acids long. CDR1 and CDR2 from the germline V gene are SGHTA and FQGTGA. Deletions cut 4 bases from V and 4 bases from J, with 11 bases between. This CDR3 is CASSSDSSGANVLTF. The CDR3 DNA follows: TGTGCCAGCAGCTCAGACAGTTCGGGGGCCAACGTCCTGACTTTC.

This clone was seen a single time. This rearrangement joins TRBV5-4 to TRBJ1-1; possible D gene TRBD1, 5 bases. Trimming shortened V by 3 bases and J by 1 base, and 25 bases separated the two germline ends. The CDR3 is 19 amino acids. The germline V gene has CDR1 SGHNT and CDR2 YYREEE (reference sequence). Written as DNA, the CDR3 is TGTGCCAGCAGCTCAGCAGCAATCCGGTTGGGGGTCGGGAACACTGAAGCTTTCTTT. Encoded protein: CASSSAAIRLGVGNTEAFF.

V is TRBV7-2 and J is TRBJ2-2, with D tentatively TRBD2 (6 bases). With 1 base removed from V and 5 bases from J, the gap between germline ends came to 17 bases. This CDR3 contains 17 residues. CDR1 is SGHTA and CDR2 is FQGNSA in the germline V gene. The CDR3 here is CASSLVPGGSGTGELFF. CDR3 nucleotides: TGTGCCAGCAGCTTAGTCCCCGGAGGGAGCGGAACCGGGGAGCTGTTTTTT.

J is TRBJ2-5 and V is TRBV29-1; 9 bases align to TRBD1. The CDR3 sequence is 14 residues long. CDR1 SQVTM and CDR2 ANQGSEA come from the germline V gene. V gave up 0 bases and J gave up 5 bases; unmatched junction bases: 4. The CDR3 DNA follows: TGCAGCGTTGAAGACACAGGGGGCGAGGAGACCCAGTACTTC. It translates to CSVEDTGGEETQYF. The whole variable domain, remainder taken from reference TRBV29-1 and TRBJ2-5, is SAVISQKPSRDICQRGTSLTIQCQVDSQVTMMFWYRQQPGQSLTLIATANQGSEATYESGFVIDKFPISRPNLTFSTLTVSNMSPEDSSIYLCSVEDTGGEETQYFGPGTRLLVL.

V usage is TRBV18 and J usage is TRBJ2-7; perhaps TRBD1 as D (5 bases). V lost 4 bases and J 0 bases, leaving 13 bases between the germline ends. This CDR3 is 15 amino acids long. Germline CDR1 and CDR2: KGHSH and LQKENI. CDR3 protein: CASSQTQGSSYEQYF. The CDR3 DNA reads TGTGCCAGCTCACAAACCCAGGGAAGCTCCTACGAGCAGTACTTC.

The genes are TRBV5-1 and TRBJ2-3; a possible D gene is TRBD1 (6 bases). The germline gives CDR1 SGHRS, CDR2 YFSETQ. The CDR3 is 16 residues long. The V and J ends lost 0 bases and 2 bases respectively, with 13 bases between them. The CDR3 protein is CASSLAGGDYTDTQYF. The CDR3 nucleotides read TGCGCCAGCAGCTTGGCTGGGGGCGACTACACAGATACGCAGTATTTT.

The chain joins TRBV30 to TRBJ2-3; TRBD2 matches at 7 bases. The V segment lost 2 bases and the J segment 4 bases; nucleotides outside the gene matches: 12. Looked up from germline, CDR1 is GTSNPN and CDR2 is SVGIG (reference sequence). This CDR3 comprises 16 residues. The CDR3 region has the DNA TGTGCCTGGAGTCGGCCTCGCGGGAGACGGGCAGATACGCAGTATTTT. This sequence encodes CAWSRPRGRRADTQYF.

The chain recombines TRBV5-4 with TRBJ2-2; the match to TRBD2 covers 11 bases. CDR1 is SGHNT, CDR2 YYREEE, per germline (reference sequence). The CDR3 has 16 residues. V lost 0 bases to trimming and J lost 5 bases; unmatched junction nucleotides: 3. In nucleotides, the CDR3 is TGTGCCAGCAGCTTGGCATTAGCGGGAGGGACCGGGGAGCTGTTTTTT. This encodes CASSLALAGGTGELFF.

V and J are TRBV7-3 and TRBJ2-1; 7 nucleotides align to TRBD2. The CDR3 runs to 12 residues. Germline V gives CDR1 SGHTA, CDR2 FQGTGA. After removal of 5 bases from V and 6 bases from J, the junction contained 1 base not matched to a gene. As DNA, the CDR3 is TGTGCCAGCAGCCCGGGGGGCAATGAGCAGTTCTTC. Translating gives CASSPGGNEQFF.